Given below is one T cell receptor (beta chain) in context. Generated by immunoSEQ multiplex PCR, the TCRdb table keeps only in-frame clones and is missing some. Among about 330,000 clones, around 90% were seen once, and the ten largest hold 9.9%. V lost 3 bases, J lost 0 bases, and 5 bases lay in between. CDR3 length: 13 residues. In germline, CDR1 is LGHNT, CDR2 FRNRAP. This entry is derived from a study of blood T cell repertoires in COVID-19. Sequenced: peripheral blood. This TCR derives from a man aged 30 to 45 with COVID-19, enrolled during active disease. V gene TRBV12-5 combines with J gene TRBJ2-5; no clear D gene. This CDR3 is CASGFVYQETQYF. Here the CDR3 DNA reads TGTGCTAGTGGTTTCGTGTACCAAGAGACCCAGTACTTC.